This T cell receptor (beta chain) was recovered during a study of regulatory T cells in long-lasting Graves disease. General observations from the study: TRBV28 was favored in persistent disease, as were TRBJ1-2 and TRBJ2-5.

This clonotype was observed a handful of times. The target antigen is unknown. For TCR beta, libraries came from iRepertoire HTBI primers and Arm-PCR of CDR3 regions. TCRdb re-called the multiplex PCR reads with MiXCR, one entry per CDR3 protein. The table has 700,000 or so distinct CDR3 sequences, 25% to 30% seen once. Documented time point: persistent/refractory GD, antithyroid drugs over 5 years with positive TRAb. Isolated PBMC RNA provided the starting material for the TCR library. American Thyroid Association guidelines defined how Graves' disease was diagnosed. Trimming took 5 bases from V and 0 from J; bases not matched to a gene: 15. Germline CDR1 SGHAT, CDR2 FQNNGV. This CDR3 has 18 residues.

The rearrangement links TRBV11-2 to TRBJ1-1; 7 bases map to TRBD1. This TCR came from a female donor with Graves disease. Material: peripheral blood mononuclear cells (PBMCs), obtained when the disease was refractory, from a patient treated with antithyroid drugs. In DNA form, the CDR3 reads TGTGCCAGCAGCCAACTATTGCCGGGACAGCACATGAACACTGAAGCTTTCTTT. This gives the protein CASSQLLPGQHMNTEAFF. Variable domain in full (rest from reference TRBV11-2 and TRBJ1-1): EAGVAQSPRYKIIEKRQSVAFWCNPISGHATLYWYQQILGQGPKLLIQFQNNGVVDDSQLPKDRFSAERLKGVDSTLKIQPAKLEDSAVYLCASSQLLPGQHMNTEAFFGQGTRLTVV.